The next 20 T cell receptor beta chains were all read from a single sample in a study of blood T cell repertoires in COVID-19. Sequencing used immunoSEQ multiplex PCR; TCRdb keeps in-frame clones, though not all of them. The sample yields 290,000 or so clones, 85% to 90% seen once. The source material was PBMCs or T cells enriched from blood (not recorded which). These TCRs come from a woman younger than 35 with acute COVID-19.

This chain joins TRBV9 and TRBJ2-2; TRBD2 matches at 7 bases. Trimming cost V 0 bases and J 5 bases; bases outside gene matches: 13. The CDR3 sequence is 18 residues long. Germline V gives CDR1 SGDLS, CDR2 YYNGEE. In nucleotides, the CDR3 is TGTGCCAGCAGCGTAGAGGTGACTAGCTCCTTTGGGACCGGGGAGCTGTTTTTT. Protein: CASSVEVTSSFGTGELFF.

The rearrangement uses TRBV28 and TRBJ1-4; 8 nucleotides match TRBD1. V trimming: 5 bases; J trimming: 3 bases; junction bases outside the gene matches: 11. The CDR3 runs to 17 residues. CDR1 MDHEN and CDR2 SYDVKM come from the germline V gene. The CDR3 DNA is TGTGCCAGCAGTATTCTAGGACAGGGAGGAGCTAATGAAAAACTGTTTTTT. Translated, it gives CASSILGQGGANEKLFF. Based on the CDR3 plus reference TRBV28 and TRBJ1-4, the full variable domain is DVKVTQSSRYLVKRTGEKVFLECVQDMDHENMFWYRQDPGLGLRLIYFSYDVKMKEKGDIPEGYSVSREKKERFSLILESASTNQTSMYLCASSILGQGGANEKLFFGSGTQLSVL.

In the case of this clone: The same CDR3 is also encoded by other DNA sequences in this sample. The chain employs TRBV27 and TRBJ2-6; tentatively, D is TRBD2 (5 bases). Germline V gene sequence: CDR1 MNHEY, CDR2 SMNVEV (reference sequence). The V end was cut by 0 bases, the J end by 3 bases, with 9 bases between. The CDR3 loop spans 16 amino acids. The CDR3 nucleotides are TGTGCCAGCAGTTTATCGATAGGGAGTGGGGCCAACGTCCTGACTTTC. This translates into CASSLSIGSGANVLTF.

The genes are TRBV7-9 and TRBJ1-4; 7 positions agree with TRBD1. Per germline, CDR1 SEHNR and CDR2 FQNEAQ (reference sequence). This CDR3 spans 14 amino acids. Trimming took 10 bases from V and 3 from J; bases not matched to a gene: 8. CDR3 loop: CATPSGTANEKLFF. The CDR3 coding sequence is TGTGCCACACCCTCCGGGACAGCTAATGAAAAACTGTTTTTT.

The chain has TRBV5-1 and TRBJ2-2, with 8 nucleotides matching TRBD2. Trimming took 0 bases from V and 0 from J; bases not matched to a gene: 4. Per germline, CDR1 SGHRS and CDR2 YFSETQ. The CDR3 has 17 residues. The CDR3 loop reads CASSLGSGASNTGELFF. For the CDR3, the DNA is TGCGCCAGCAGCTTGGGTAGCGGGGCTTCGAACACCGGGGAGCTGTTTTTT.

The chain couples TRBV19 to TRBJ1-1; D is perhaps TRBD1 (5 bases). The CDR3 runs to 12 residues. V lost 9 bases, J lost 0 bases, and 8 bases lay in between. The V gene's germline CDR1 is LNHDA and CDR2 SQIVND (reference sequence). The CDR3 DNA reads TGTGCCAGGGGGGGACTGAACACTGAAGCTTTCTTT. The encoded protein is CARGGLNTEAFF.

The rearrangement uses TRBV28 and TRBJ1-2; perhaps TRBD1 as D (5 bases). CDR1 is MDHEN and CDR2 is SYDVKM in the germline V gene. The V end was cut by 7 bases, the J end by 1 base, with 16 bases between. The CDR3 has 15 amino acids. CDR3 region: CASKIAGGYNYGYTF. CDR3 sequence (DNA): TGTGCCAGCAAGATCGCCGGGGGATATAACTATGGCTACACCTTC.

This chain connects TRBV28 to TRBJ2-3; weak D call: TRBD1 (5 bases). Germline lookup yields CDR1 MDHEN and CDR2 SYDVKM. The CDR3 is 14 residues long. With 6 bases removed from V and 5 bases from J, the gap between germline ends came to 15 bases. The CDR3 DNA reads TGTGCCAGCAGCGCGGCAGGGCGAGGAGATACGCAGTATTTT. Its protein is CASSAAGRGDTQYF.

The count of this clone is one. The chain combines TRBV5-8 with TRBJ2-7, with 9 positions matching TRBD1. V shed 2 bases and J 6 bases; nucleotides not matched to a gene: 6. CDR1 is SGHTS, CDR2 YDEGEE, per germline. The CDR3 runs 14 residues. The CDR3 reads CASSFRDRVIEQYF. For the CDR3, the DNA is TGTGCCAGCAGCTTCCGGGACAGGGTCATCGAGCAGTACTTC.

The rearrangement links TRBV30 to TRBJ2-1; 7 nucleotides align to TRBD1. The CDR3 loop spans 12 amino acids. Unmatched junction bases numbered 5, after V lost 4 bases and J lost 8 bases. From germline, CDR1 is GTSNPN and CDR2 SVGIG (reference sequence). The DNA of the CDR3 is TGTGCCTGGATCCCGACAGGGTATGAGCAGTTCTTC. Translated: CAWIPTGYEQFF. Using reference TRBV30 and TRBJ2-1 for the parts outside the CDR3, the full variable domain is SQTIHQWPATLVQPVGSPLSLECTVEGTSNPNLYWYRQAAGRGLQLLFYSVGIGQISSEVPQNLSASRPQDRQFILSSKKLLLSDSGFYLCAWIPTGYEQFFGPGTRLTVL.

This chain connects TRBV19 to TRBJ2-3, with TRBD2 matching 8 bases. Trimming took 5 bases from V and 0 from J; bases not matched to a gene: 4. CDR3 length: 15 residues. Per the germline V gene, CDR1 is LNHDA and CDR2 is SQIVND (reference sequence). The DNA of the CDR3 is TGTGCCAGTAGTGACACTAGCGGCAGCACAGATACGCAGTATTTT. This translates into CASSDTSGSTDTQYF.

This chain links TRBV19 with TRBJ1-5; D call uncertain. CDR1 and CDR2 from the germline V gene are LNHDA and SQIVND (reference sequence). V was pared by 5 bases and J by 6 bases, with 11 bases between. This CDR3 region has 13 residues. Here the CDR3 reads CASSAGRGQPQHF. The CDR3 DNA follows: TGTGCCAGTAGTGCCGGACGGGGTCAGCCCCAGCATTTT.

The J gene is TRBJ2-1, the V gene TRBV4-2, with a weak D call TRBD2 (7 bases). With 5 bases removed from V and 7 bases from J, the gap between germline ends came to 21 bases. The germline gives CDR1 LGHNA, CDR2 YNFKEQ. The CDR3 has 16 amino acids. The CDR3 sequence is CASSDRQVTSKNEQFF. The CDR3 coding sequence is TGTGCCAGCAGCGACCGACAGGTGACTAGCAAAAATGAGCAGTTCTTC.

The chain uses TRBV28 and TRBJ1-2, with D tentatively TRBD1 (6 bases). CDR1 is MDHEN and CDR2 is SYDVKM in the germline V gene. The CDR3 extends over 13 amino acids. Trimming removed 6 bases from V and 7 bases from J, with 15 bases in between. The DNA for the CDR3 is TGTGCCAGCAGCTACAGGGTTACCAGTGGCTACACCTTC. Translating it yields CASSYRVTSGYTF.

This chain joins TRBV27 and TRBJ2-1; 14 nucleotides match TRBD2. The CDR3 totals 16 residues. The germline gives CDR1 MNHEY, CDR2 SMNVEV (reference sequence). J was trimmed by 5 bases and V by 5 bases; bases with no gene match: 5. The CDR3 DNA is TGTGCCAGCAGTCGGACTAGCGGGAGGTCCCACAATGAGCAGTTCTTC. Protein: CASSRTSGRSHNEQFF.

This rearrangement joins TRBV27 to TRBJ2-5; maybe TRBD1 (6 bases). Deletions cut 2 bases from V and 8 bases from J, with 9 bases between. The CDR3 runs to 12 residues. Germline-derived CDR1 and CDR2 are MNHEY and SMNVEV (reference sequence). The CDR3 sequence: CASSLQGQTQYF. The DNA for the CDR3 is TGTGCCAGCAGTTTACAGGGACAAACCCAGTACTTC.

This clone has only one observation. J is TRBJ2-7 and V is TRBV29-1; D unclear. The V gene's germline CDR1 is SQVTM and CDR2 ANQGSEA. This CDR3 is 11 amino acids long. V was pared by 7 bases and J by 6 bases, with 13 bases between. CDR3 DNA: TGCAGCGCCAGGCGAGAACCCGAGCAGTACTTC. Its translation: CSARREPEQYF.

This clone was recorded once. The chain combines TRBV27 with TRBJ2-3; perhaps TRBD2 as D (5 bases). The V gene lost 6 bases and the J gene lost 2 bases, with 9 bases spanning the gap. Germline V gene sequence: CDR1 MNHEY, CDR2 SMNVEV (reference sequence). The CDR3 totals 13 residues. The CDR3, as DNA: TGTGCCAGCAGGGACTGGCTCACAGATACGCAGTATTTT. As protein: CASRDWLTDTQYF.

The chain uses TRBV7-9 and TRBJ2-1; weak D call: TRBD1 (5 bases). V lost 5 bases, J lost 5 bases, and 16 bases lay in between. The CDR3 extends over 15 amino acids. CDR1 is SEHNR, CDR2 FQNEAQ, per germline (reference sequence). CDR3 loop: CASSPPGNAHNEQFF. Written as DNA, the CDR3 is TGTGCCAGCAGCCCACCAGGGAATGCACACAATGAGCAGTTCTTC.

With regard to this clone: This specimen includes other DNA sequences encoding the same CDR3. Here the CDR3 DNA reads TGTGCCAGCAGCTCGCGCGGGGCAGATACGCAGTATTTT. Residues: CASSSRGADTQYF. This chain joins TRBV7-3 and TRBJ2-3; possible D gene TRBD2, 6 bases. V lost 4 bases, J lost 4 bases, and 9 bases lay in between. Germline V gene lookup returns CDR1 SGHTA and CDR2 FQGTGA. The CDR3 has 13 residues.